This T cell receptor beta chain was retrieved from a study of CXCR3-negative and CXCR3-positive naive CD8 T cells. On this clonotype: The antigen is not known.

Each TRB cDNA library was prepared by 5' RACE (with UMI labels). One entry per CDR3 protein, without DNA, is what TCRdb gives after re-calling the 5' RACE reads. Reported are more than 50,000 distinct CDR3 sequences; the ten largest clones contain 1.5%. Study-level points and caveats: TRBV-TRBJ usage was similar across naive CXCR3 subsets but distinct in memory cells. Similarly elevated diversity marked both naive subsets, with memory CD8+ cells showing far lower diversity. CXCR3-positive naive cells had TRB CDR3s that were more hydrophobic than CXCR3-negative naive cells had.

This CDR3 spans 12 amino acids. Cells classed as naive CD8+ T cells were CD45RO-CCR7+CD27+CD95-. The TCR originated in a human donor in good health. Some clones in this sample may be carry-over from other donors' samples. This chain joins TRBV12-3 or TRBV12-4 and TRBJ1-5; TCRdb gives TRBD1 as the D gene, but with no DNA this cannot be confirmed. Sequencing input: naive CXCR3- CD8+ T cells from blood. As to subset: CD45RO-CCR7+CD27+CD95- naive CD8+ T cells lacking CXCR3 (TNR3-). The CDR3 protein is CASRAGVQPQHF.